These 32 T cell receptor beta chains share one sample of origin, sequenced in a study of blood T cell repertoires in COVID-19. The protocol was immunoSEQ multiplex PCR, while the TCRdb copy is restricted to in-frame clones and leaves out a portion. Here the sample spans approximately 230,000 clones, just over 85% being singletons. The sample was peripheral blood. Receptor source: a man aged 30 to 39 who had recovered from COVID-19.

The V gene is TRBV19, the J gene TRBJ2-2; 10 positions match TRBD2. V dropped 6 bases and J dropped 7; count of bases not matched to a gene: 8. The CDR3 consists of 15 residues. Germline lookup yields CDR1 LNHDA and CDR2 SQIVND (reference sequence). The DNA for the CDR3 is TGTGCCAGTAGCTTAAGTAGCGGGGGGATCGGGGAGCTGTTTTTT. Its translation is CASSLSSGGIGELFF.

The chain employs TRBV5-8 and TRBJ1-5, with 8 bases lining up with TRBD1. The ends lost 2 bases at V and 7 bases at J; junction bases unmatched: 2. This CDR3 has 13 residues. Germline CDR1 SGHTS, CDR2 YDEGEE. CDR3 region: CASSLGQGQPQHF. DNA of the CDR3: TGTGCCAGCAGCTTAGGACAGGGACAGCCCCAGCATTTT.

The V call is TRBV27, the J call TRBJ1-4; D call uncertain. Germline V gives CDR1 MNHEY, CDR2 SMNVEV (reference sequence). The V end was cut by 4 bases, the J end by 4 bases, with 7 bases between. There are 13 residues in the CDR3. The CDR3 DNA reads TGTGCCAGCAGTTGGGCCCTTAATGAAAAACTGTTTTTT. Protein: CASSWALNEKLFF.

The chain uses TRBV4-2 and TRBJ2-3, with 9 bases aligning to TRBD1. Germline CDR1 reads LGHNA; CDR2 reads YNFKEQ. This CDR3 spans 16 amino acids. Trimming cost V 4 bases and J 3 bases; bases outside gene matches: 8. CDR3 sequence (DNA): TGTGCCAGCAGCCCAGAAGAAGGACAGGGGACAGATACGCAGTATTTT. Protein sequence: CASSPEEGQGTDTQYF.

The J gene is TRBJ1-1, the V gene TRBV19, with 7 bases fitting TRBD1. CDR1 is LNHDA and CDR2 is SQIVND in the germline V gene (reference sequence). The CDR3 consists of 18 residues. The V and J ends lost 6 bases and 4 bases, in that order; junction bases with no gene match: 20. The CDR3 reads CASSHFSRDRLRGTEAFF. The DNA for the CDR3 is TGTGCCAGTAGCCATTTTAGTCGGGACAGATTACGGGGCACTGAAGCTTTCTTT.

This chain's CDR3 is CASSPGQGTHEKLFF. The CDR3, as DNA: TGCGCCAGCAGCCCGGGACAGGGTACGCATGAAAAACTGTTTTTT. J is TRBJ1-4 and V is TRBV5-1, with 9 bases matching TRBD1. CDR1 is SGHRS and CDR2 is YFSETQ in the germline V gene. This CDR3 has 15 amino acids. Losses at the gene ends were 4 bases for V and 6 bases for J; bases not matched to a gene: 7.

In nucleotides, the CDR3 is TGCGCCAGATCAACGGGACAGAAGAGCTACGAGCAGTACTTC. Protein: CARSTGQKSYEQYF. V gene TRBV23-1 combines with J gene TRBJ2-7, with 7 nucleotides matching TRBD1. TRBV23-1 is an ORF, with its function uncertain. This CDR3 region has 14 residues. Losses at the gene ends were 9 bases for V and 3 bases for J; bases not matched to a gene: 11.

The V call is TRBV20-1, the J call TRBJ1-2; D is perhaps TRBD1 (5 bases). The germline CDR1 and CDR2 sequences are DFQATT and SNEGSKA (reference sequence). Trimming left V 3 bases short and J 4 bases short, with 15 bases between. This CDR3 has 14 residues. Here the CDR3 reads CSASQGGGSYGYTF. The CDR3 coding sequence is TGCAGTGCTAGTCAGGGAGGAGGGTCCTATGGCTACACCTTC.

J is TRBJ1-5 and V is TRBV5-5; 10 nucleotides align to TRBD1. The CDR3 has 16 residues. Germline V gene data show CDR1 as SGHKS and CDR2 as YYEKEE (reference sequence). The ends lost 3 bases at V and 4 bases at J; junction bases unmatched: 7. The CDR3 DNA reads TGTGCCAGCAGCTACTCACCGGGACAGGGGAATCAGCCCCAGCATTTT. Protein sequence: CASSYSPGQGNQPQHF.

CDR3 protein: CASSRDRGGDTEAFF. As DNA, the CDR3 is TGTGCCAGCTCAAGGGACAGGGGAGGGGACACTGAAGCTTTCTTT. J is TRBJ1-1 and V is TRBV18; 10 positions agree with TRBD1. The CDR3 has 15 amino acids. The V gene's germline CDR1 is KGHSH and CDR2 LQKENI. V shed 5 bases and J 3 bases; nucleotides not matched to a gene: 6.

The chain links TRBV6-4 to TRBJ1-2, with 9 bases that match TRBD1. With 6 bases clipped from V and 0 bases from J, the junction kept 8 bases outside the gene matches. The CDR3 totals 16 residues. In germline, CDR1 is MRHNA, CDR2 SNTAGT. CDR3 DNA sequence: TGTGCCAGCAGCCCGGGACAGGGCCCCTCTAACTATGGCTACACCTTC. Translation gives CASSPGQGPSNYGYTF.

V gene TRBV30 combines with J gene TRBJ2-7; D possibly corresponds to TRBD1 (6 bases). Germline-derived CDR1 and CDR2 are GTSNPN and SVGIG (reference sequence). Trimming removed 7 bases at V and 2 bases at J, with 9 bases between. The CDR3 extends over 11 amino acids. For the CDR3, the DNA is TGTGCCTCTACAGGGCCCTACGAGCAGTACTTC. Amino acid sequence: CASTGPYEQYF.

The rearrangement joins TRBV18 to TRBJ2-2; tentative D call: TRBD1 (6 bases). The CDR3 is 14 amino acids. V lost 6 bases to trimming and J lost 4 bases, with 12 bases between them. Germline CDR1 KGHSH, CDR2 LQKENI. Here the CDR3 DNA reads TGTGCCAGCTCCCAGCAGGGGAGCACCGGGGAGCTGTTTTTT. Its protein product is CASSQQGSTGELFF.

The CDR3 sequence is CASSLRGGGGNQPQHF. For the CDR3, the DNA is TGTGCCAGCAGCTTAAGAGGGGGCGGGGGCAATCAGCCCCAGCATTTT. This chain joins TRBV11-2 and TRBJ1-5, with 7 bases fitting TRBD1. Germline CDR1 is SGHAT and CDR2 is FQNNGV. This CDR3 is built from 16 residues. J was trimmed by 2 bases and V by 2 bases; bases with no gene match: 6.

The chain employs TRBV24-1 and TRBJ2-5, with D unresolved. Germline lookup yields CDR1 KGHDR and CDR2 SFDVKD. V was shortened by 2 bases and J by 6 bases, with 6 bases between the two germline ends. There are 12 residues in the CDR3. CDR3 nucleotides: TGTGCCACCAGTGATTATGGGCAGACCCAGTACTTC. It translates to CATSDYGQTQYF.

The genes are TRBV12-3 or TRBV12-4 and TRBJ1-2; unclear D gene. The CDR3 covers 12 residues. V shed 3 bases and J shed 5 bases, with 7 bases lying between them. DNA of the CDR3: TGTGCCAGCAGTTTGGAGGGTTATGGCTACACCTTC. This encodes CASSLEGYGYTF.

The chain couples TRBV7-9 to TRBJ1-2, with a tentative D call TRBD1 (5 bases). Trimming took off 5 bases at V and 4 bases at J, with 14 bases between the two ends. The CDR3 runs to 14 residues. CDR1 SEHNR and CDR2 FQNEAQ come from the germline V gene (reference sequence). The CDR3 is CASSPPGFSYGYTF. CDR3 DNA: TGTGCCAGCAGCCCCCCAGGGTTCAGCTATGGCTACACCTTC.

The V call is TRBV29-1, the J call TRBJ2-7, with no clear D. The CDR3 contains 11 residues. Germline V gene sequence: CDR1 SQVTM, CDR2 ANQGSEA. Trimming cost V 4 bases and J 2 bases, with 6 bases left between them. The CDR3 loop is CSVGEAYEQYF. In nucleotides, the CDR3 is TGCAGCGTTGGCGAGGCCTACGAGCAGTACTTC.

The rearrangement links TRBV25-1 to TRBJ2-7; a possible D gene is TRBD1 (5 bases). V dropped 1 base and J dropped 4 bases, with 17 bases sitting between them. Germline V gene data show CDR1 as MGHDK and CDR2 as SYGVNS. The CDR3 spans 16 residues. The CDR3 protein is CASSESLGQGVYEQYF. CDR3 nucleotide sequence: TGTGCCAGCAGTGAATCCCTGGGGCAGGGTGTGTACGAGCAGTACTTC.

This rearrangement joins TRBV9 to TRBJ2-3; TRBD1 is a possible D gene (6 bases). CDR3 length equals 15 residues. Looked up from germline, CDR1 is SGDLS and CDR2 is YYNGEE. Trimming cost V 2 bases and J 0 bases, with 10 bases left between them. CDR3 sequence (DNA): TGTGCCAGCAGCGTGTACAGGGATAGCACAGATACGCAGTATTTT. Encoded protein: CASSVYRDSTDTQYF.

V gene TRBV5-1 combines with J gene TRBJ2-1; D perhaps matches TRBD2 (5 bases). Germline V gives CDR1 SGHRS, CDR2 YFSETQ. V was pared by 4 bases and J by 1 base, with 9 bases between. The length of the CDR3 is 14 residues. Here the CDR3 reads CASSLRESYNEQFF. The CDR3, as DNA: TGCGCCAGCAGCCTGAGGGAATCCTACAATGAGCAGTTCTTC.

The chain joins TRBV15 to TRBJ2-2, with D possibly TRBD1 on 6 matching bases. The V gene's germline CDR1 is LNHNV and CDR2 YYDKDF (reference sequence). V dropped 3 bases and J dropped 0 bases, with 14 bases sitting between them. The CDR3 totals 17 residues. As DNA, the CDR3 is TGTGCCACCAGCAGGACCCCAGGGGCGACGAACACCGGGGAGCTGTTTTTT. Translating gives CATSRTPGATNTGELFF.

The chain links TRBV4-1 to TRBJ1-4; the D is unclear. The CDR3 covers 16 residues. Germline loops: CDR1 MGHRA, CDR2 YSYEKL. Between the trimmed V and J ends, which lost 0 bases and 4 bases, there was a span of 12 bases. CDR3 in amino acids: CASSQDLHTLNEKLFF. The DNA for the CDR3 is TGCGCCAGCAGCCAAGATTTGCACACCCTTAATGAAAAACTGTTTTTT.

V is TRBV10-3 and J is TRBJ1-1; no firm D call. The CDR3 spans 15 residues. Germline assignment: CDR1 ENHRY and CDR2 SYGVKD. The V end lost 6 bases, the J end lost 1 base, and 15 bases lay between the germline ends. This CDR3 is CAISDLTRGNTEAFF. The DNA for the CDR3 is TGTGCCATCAGCGACCTCACGCGGGGGAACACTGAAGCTTTCTTT.

This chain connects TRBV30 to TRBJ2-6, with D possibly being TRBD1 (6 bases). V lost 3 bases and J 4 bases, leaving 7 bases between the germline ends. The germline CDR1 and CDR2 sequences are GTSNPN and SVGIG (reference sequence). This CDR3 has 13 residues. CDR3 sequence: CAWRGAGANVLTF. The DNA of the CDR3 is TGTGCCTGGAGGGGGGCCGGGGCCAACGTCCTGACTTTC. Complete variable domain (other parts from reference TRBV30 and TRBJ2-6): SQTIHQWPATLVQPVGSPLSLECTVEGTSNPNLYWYRQAAGRGLQLLFYSVGIGQISSEVPQNLSASRPQDRQFILSSKKLLLSDSGFYLCAWRGAGANVLTFGAGSRLTVL.

J is TRBJ2-3 and V is TRBV6-6; possible D gene TRBD2, 6 bases. Deletions cut 2 bases from V and 2 bases from J, with 11 bases between. Germline V gives CDR1 MNHNY, CDR2 SVGAGI (reference sequence). The CDR3 runs to 15 residues. The CDR3 region has the DNA TGTGCCAGCAGTTACCCCCGGGGGTACACAGATACGCAGTATTTT. Translating gives CASSYPRGYTDTQYF.

The chain joins TRBV30 to TRBJ1-5, with 7 nucleotides matching TRBD1. This CDR3 contains 14 residues. The ends lost 2 bases at V and 2 bases at J; junction bases unmatched: 3. Germline V gene sequence: CDR1 GTSNPN, CDR2 SVGIG (reference sequence). CDR3 DNA sequence: TGTGCCTGGAGTAGGACAGGTCGCAATCAGCCCCAGCATTTT. Translated, it gives CAWSRTGRNQPQHF.

The chain employs TRBV5-4 and TRBJ1-1, with D perhaps matching TRBD1 (6 bases). Germline CDR1 SGHNT, CDR2 YYREEE (reference sequence). Trimming shortened V by 4 bases and J by 7 bases, and 14 bases separated the two germline ends. The CDR3 covers 13 residues. The CDR3, as DNA: TGTGCCAGCAGCGTTTGGGGGCATATTGAAGCTTTCTTT. Protein product: CASSVWGHIEAFF. The complete variable domain, with remaining parts taken from reference TRBV5-4 and TRBJ1-1, reads ETGVTQSPTHLIKTRGQQVTLRCSSQSGHNTVSWYQQALGQGPQFIFQYYREEENGRGNFPPRFSGLQFPNYSSELNVNALELDDSALYLCASSVWGHIEAFFGQGTRLTVV.

This chain links TRBV3-1 (or the pseudogene TRBV3-2) with TRBJ2-2, with 16 bases matching TRBD2. V shed 6 bases and J 7 bases; nucleotides not matched to a gene: 11. The germline CDR1 and CDR2 sequences are LGHDT and YNNKEL (reference sequence). This CDR3 has 18 amino acids. The CDR3 DNA follows: TGTGCCAGCAGGCCCCCCCCGGGACTAGCGGGGGGGTACGGGGAGCTGTTTTTT. It yields the protein CASRPPPGLAGGYGELFF.

V gene TRBV6-2 or TRBV6-3 combines with J gene TRBJ2-7, with 10 bases fitting TRBD2. This CDR3 is built from 15 residues. Looked up from germline, CDR1 is MNHEY and CDR2 is SVGEGT. After removal of 3 bases from V and 6 bases from J, the junction contained 8 bases not matched to a gene. The CDR3 DNA is TGTGCCAGCAGTTATATCCTAGCGGGGGATCGCGAGCAGTACTTC. It is translated as CASSYILAGDREQYF.

The chain employs TRBV5-4 and TRBJ2-1; TRBD2 might be the D (6 bases). CDR1 is SGHNT, CDR2 YYREEE, per germline (reference sequence). This CDR3 region has 14 residues. Trimming left V 4 bases short and J 5 bases short, with 13 bases between. The CDR3 region is CASSRIRTNNEQFF. As DNA, the CDR3 is TGTGCCAGCAGCCGAATCCGGACTAACAATGAGCAGTTCTTC.

A few counts support this clone. The rearrangement uses TRBV10-3 and TRBJ2-2; 7 bases match TRBD1. The J segment lost 5 bases and the V segment lost 6 bases, leaving 3 bases of the junction unmatched. The CDR3 runs to 13 residues. The germline V gene encodes CDR1 ENHRY and CDR2 SYGVKD. The CDR3 DNA reads as TGTGCCATCAGAAAACAGGGGACCGGGGAGCTGTTTTTT. Amino acid sequence: CAIRKQGTGELFF.